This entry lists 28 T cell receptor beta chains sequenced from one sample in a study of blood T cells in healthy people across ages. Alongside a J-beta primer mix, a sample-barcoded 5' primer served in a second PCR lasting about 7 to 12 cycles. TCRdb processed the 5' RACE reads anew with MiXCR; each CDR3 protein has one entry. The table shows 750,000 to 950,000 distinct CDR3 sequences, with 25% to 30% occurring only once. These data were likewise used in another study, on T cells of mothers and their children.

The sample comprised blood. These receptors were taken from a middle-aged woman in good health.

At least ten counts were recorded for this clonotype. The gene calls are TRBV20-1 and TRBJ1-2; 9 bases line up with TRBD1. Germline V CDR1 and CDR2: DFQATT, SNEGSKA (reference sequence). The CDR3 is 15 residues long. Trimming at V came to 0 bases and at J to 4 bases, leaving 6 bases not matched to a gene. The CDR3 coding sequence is TGCAGTGCTAGAGATCAGGACAGGGGTTCCTATGGCTACACCTTC. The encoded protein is CSARDQDRGSYGYTF.

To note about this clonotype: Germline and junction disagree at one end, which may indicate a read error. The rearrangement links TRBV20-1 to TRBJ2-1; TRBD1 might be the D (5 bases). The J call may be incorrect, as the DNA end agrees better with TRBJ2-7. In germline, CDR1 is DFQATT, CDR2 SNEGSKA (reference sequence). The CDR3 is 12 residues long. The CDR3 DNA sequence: TGCAGGGCTAGTAGGGGTTCCTACGAGCAGTACTTC. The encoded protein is CRASRGSYEQYF.

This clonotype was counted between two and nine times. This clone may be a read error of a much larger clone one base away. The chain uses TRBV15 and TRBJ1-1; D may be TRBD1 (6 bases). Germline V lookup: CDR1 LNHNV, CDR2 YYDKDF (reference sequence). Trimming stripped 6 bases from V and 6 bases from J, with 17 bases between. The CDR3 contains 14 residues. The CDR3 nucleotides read TGTGCCACCAGTCGGAGGGGGGAAAGAGCTGAAGCTTTCTTT. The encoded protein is CATSRRGERAEAFF.

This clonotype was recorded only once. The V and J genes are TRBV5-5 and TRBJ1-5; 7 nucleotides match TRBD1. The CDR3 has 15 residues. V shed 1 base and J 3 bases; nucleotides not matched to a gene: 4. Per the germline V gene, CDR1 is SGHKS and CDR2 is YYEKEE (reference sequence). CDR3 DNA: TGTGCCAGCAGCTTGACGGGACAGAACAATCAGCCCCAGCATTTT. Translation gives CASSLTGQNNQPQHF. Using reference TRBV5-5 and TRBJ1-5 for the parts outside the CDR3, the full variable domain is DAGVTQSPTHLIKTRGQQVTLRCSPISGHKSVSWYQQVLGQGPQFIFQYYEKEERGRGNFPDRFSARQFPNYSSELNVNALLLGDSALYLCASSLTGQNNQPQHFGDGTRLSIL.

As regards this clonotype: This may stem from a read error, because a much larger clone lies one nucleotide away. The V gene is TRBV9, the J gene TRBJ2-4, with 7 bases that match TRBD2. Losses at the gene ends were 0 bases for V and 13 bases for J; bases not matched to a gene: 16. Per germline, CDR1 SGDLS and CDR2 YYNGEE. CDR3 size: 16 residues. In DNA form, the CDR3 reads TGTGCCAGCAGCGTAGACCAGCGGGGAGAATACAATGAGCAGTACTTC. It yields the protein CASSVDQRGEYNEQYF.

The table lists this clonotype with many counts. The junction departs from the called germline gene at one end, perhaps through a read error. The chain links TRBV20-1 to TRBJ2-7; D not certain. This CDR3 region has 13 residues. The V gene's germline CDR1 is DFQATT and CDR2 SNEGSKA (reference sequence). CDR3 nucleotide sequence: TGCAGTGCTAGTCCCACGGGCTCCCACGAGCAGTACTTC. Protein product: CSASPTGSHEQYF.

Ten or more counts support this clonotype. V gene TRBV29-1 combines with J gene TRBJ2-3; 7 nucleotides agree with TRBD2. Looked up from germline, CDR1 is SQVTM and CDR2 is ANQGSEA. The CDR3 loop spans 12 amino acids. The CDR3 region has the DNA TGCTCCGGGGGGTCCCAGACAGATACGCAGTATTTT. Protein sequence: CSGGSQTDTQYF.

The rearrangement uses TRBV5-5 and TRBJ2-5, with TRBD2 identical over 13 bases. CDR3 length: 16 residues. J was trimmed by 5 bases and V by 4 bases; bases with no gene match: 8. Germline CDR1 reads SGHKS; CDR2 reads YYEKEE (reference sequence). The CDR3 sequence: CASSLTSGGSWETQYF. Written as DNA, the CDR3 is TGTGCCAGCAGCCTGACTAGCGGGGGGTCTTGGGAGACCCAGTACTTC. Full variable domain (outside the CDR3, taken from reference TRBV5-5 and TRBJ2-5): DAGVTQSPTHLIKTRGQQVTLRCSPISGHKSVSWYQQVLGQGPQFIFQYYEKEERGRGNFPDRFSARQFPNYSSELNVNALLLGDSALYLCASSLTSGGSWETQYFGPGTRLLVL.

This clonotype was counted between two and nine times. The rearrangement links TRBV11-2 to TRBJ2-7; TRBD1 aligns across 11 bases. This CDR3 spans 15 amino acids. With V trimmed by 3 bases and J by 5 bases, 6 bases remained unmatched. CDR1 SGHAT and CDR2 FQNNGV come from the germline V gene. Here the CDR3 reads CASSLGTGGYHEQYF. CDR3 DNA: TGTGCCAGCAGCTTGGGGACAGGGGGATATCACGAGCAGTACTTC. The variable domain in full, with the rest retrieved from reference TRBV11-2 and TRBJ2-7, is EAGVAQSPRYKIIEKRQSVAFWCNPISGHATLYWYQQILGQGPKLLIQFQNNGVVDDSQLPKDRFSAERLKGVDSTLKIQPAKLEDSAVYLCASSLGTGGYHEQYFGPGTRLTVT.

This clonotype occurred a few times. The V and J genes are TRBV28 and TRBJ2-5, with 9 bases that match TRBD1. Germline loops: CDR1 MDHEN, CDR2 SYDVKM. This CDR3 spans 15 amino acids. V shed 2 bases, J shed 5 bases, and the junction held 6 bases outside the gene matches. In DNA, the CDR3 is TGTGCCAGCAGTTTAAGGGGGACAGGGCGGGAGACCCAGTACTTC. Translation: CASSLRGTGRETQYF.

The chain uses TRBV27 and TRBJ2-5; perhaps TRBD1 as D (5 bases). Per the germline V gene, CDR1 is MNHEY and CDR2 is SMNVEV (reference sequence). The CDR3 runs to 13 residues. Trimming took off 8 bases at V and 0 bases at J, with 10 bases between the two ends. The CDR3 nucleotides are TGTGCCAGCGGCCCACAGGACCAAGAGACCCAGTACTTC. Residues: CASGPQDQETQYF.

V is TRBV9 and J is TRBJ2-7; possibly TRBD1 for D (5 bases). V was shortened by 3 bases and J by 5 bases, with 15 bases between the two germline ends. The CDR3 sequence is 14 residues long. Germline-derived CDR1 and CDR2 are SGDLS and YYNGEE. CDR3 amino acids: CASSASLQGHEQYF. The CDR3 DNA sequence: TGTGCCAGCAGCGCCTCACTCCAGGGCCACGAGCAGTACTTC.

CDR3: CASSRDSSPSYEQYF. In nucleotides, the CDR3 is TGTGCCAGCAGCAGGGACTCTTCCCCCTCCTACGAGCAGTACTTC. The rearrangement uses TRBV9 and TRBJ2-7, with a weak D call TRBD2 (6 bases). This CDR3 has 15 amino acids. Germline CDR1 reads SGDLS; CDR2 reads YYNGEE. V lost 4 bases, J lost 0 bases, and 14 bases lay in between.

The CDR3 spells CASTAGGQSSYEQYF. CDR3 DNA sequence: TGTGCCAGCACAGCCGGGGGACAAAGCTCCTACGAGCAGTACTTC. The chain carries TRBV28 and TRBJ2-7; D could derive from TRBD1 or TRBD2 (6 bases each). V was pared by 7 bases and J by 0 bases, with 16 bases between. The CDR3 runs to 15 residues. The germline gives CDR1 MDHEN, CDR2 SYDVKM.

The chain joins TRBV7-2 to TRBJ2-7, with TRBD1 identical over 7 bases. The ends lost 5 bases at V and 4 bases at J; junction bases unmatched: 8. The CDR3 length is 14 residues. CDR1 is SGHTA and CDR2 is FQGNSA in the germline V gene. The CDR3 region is CASSIWTGPYEQYF. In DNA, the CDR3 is TGTGCCAGCAGCATATGGACAGGCCCGTACGAGCAGTACTTC.

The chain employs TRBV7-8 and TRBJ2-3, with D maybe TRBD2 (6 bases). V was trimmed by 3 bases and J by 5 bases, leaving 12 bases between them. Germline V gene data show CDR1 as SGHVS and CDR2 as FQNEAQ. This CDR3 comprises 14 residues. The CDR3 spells CASSLGTWVDTQYF. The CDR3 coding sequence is TGTGCCAGCAGCTTGGGGACTTGGGTAGATACGCAGTATTTT.

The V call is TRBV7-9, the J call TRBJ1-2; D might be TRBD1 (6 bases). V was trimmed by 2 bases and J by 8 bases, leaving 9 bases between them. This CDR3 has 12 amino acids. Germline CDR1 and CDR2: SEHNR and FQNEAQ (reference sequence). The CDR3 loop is CASSLNREGYTF. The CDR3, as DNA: TGTGCCAGCAGCTTAAACAGGGAGGGCTACACCTTC.

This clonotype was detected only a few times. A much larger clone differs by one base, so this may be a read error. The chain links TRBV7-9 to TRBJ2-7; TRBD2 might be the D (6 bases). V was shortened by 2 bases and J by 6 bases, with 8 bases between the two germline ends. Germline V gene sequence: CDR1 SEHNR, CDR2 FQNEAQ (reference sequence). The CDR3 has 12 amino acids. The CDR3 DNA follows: TGTGCCAGCAGCTTAAGGGGACTCGAGCAGTACTTC. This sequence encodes CASSLRGLEQYF.

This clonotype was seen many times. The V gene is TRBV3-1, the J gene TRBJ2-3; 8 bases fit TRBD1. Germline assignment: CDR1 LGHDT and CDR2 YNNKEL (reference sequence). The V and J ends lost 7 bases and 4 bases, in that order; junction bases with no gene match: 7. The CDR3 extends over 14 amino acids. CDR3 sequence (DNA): TGTGCCAGCAAAGCAGGGGGCAGGTCAGATACGCAGTATTTT. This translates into CASKAGGRSDTQYF.

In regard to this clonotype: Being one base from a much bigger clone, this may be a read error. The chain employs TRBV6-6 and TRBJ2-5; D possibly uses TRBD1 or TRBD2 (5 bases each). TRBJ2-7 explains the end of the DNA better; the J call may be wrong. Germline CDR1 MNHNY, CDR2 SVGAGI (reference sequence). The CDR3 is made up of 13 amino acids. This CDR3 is CASSEGPCLEQYF. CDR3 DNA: TGTGCCAGCAGCGAGGGACCCTGCCTCGAGCAGTACTTC.

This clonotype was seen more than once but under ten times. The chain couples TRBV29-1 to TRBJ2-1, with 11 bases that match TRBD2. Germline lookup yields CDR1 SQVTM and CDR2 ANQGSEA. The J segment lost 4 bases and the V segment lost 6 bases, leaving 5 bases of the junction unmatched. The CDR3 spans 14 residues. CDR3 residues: CSVFSGGAYNEQFF. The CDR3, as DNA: TGCAGCGTCTTTAGCGGGGGGGCTTACAATGAGCAGTTCTTC.

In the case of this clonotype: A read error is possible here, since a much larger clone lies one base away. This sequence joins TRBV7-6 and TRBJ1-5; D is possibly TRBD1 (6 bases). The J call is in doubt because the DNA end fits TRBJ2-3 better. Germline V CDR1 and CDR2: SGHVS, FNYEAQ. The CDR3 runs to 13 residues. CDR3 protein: CASSPDRNQPQYF. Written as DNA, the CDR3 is TGTGCCAGCAGCCCCGACAGGAATCAGCCCCAGTATTTT.

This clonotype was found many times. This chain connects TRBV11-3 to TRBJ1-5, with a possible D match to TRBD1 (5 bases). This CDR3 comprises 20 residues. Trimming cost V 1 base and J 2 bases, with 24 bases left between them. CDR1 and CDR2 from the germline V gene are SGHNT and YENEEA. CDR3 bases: TGTGCCAGCAGCTTAGCCGTAACACCGGCCTACAGGTTAGGCAATCAGCCCCAGCATTTT. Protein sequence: CASSLAVTPAYRLGNQPQHF.

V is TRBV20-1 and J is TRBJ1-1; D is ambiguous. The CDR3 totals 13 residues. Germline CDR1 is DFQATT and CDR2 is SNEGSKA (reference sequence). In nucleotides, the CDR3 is TGCAGGGCACCAACACCCCAGAACACTGAAGCTTTCTTT. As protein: CRAPTPQNTEAFF.

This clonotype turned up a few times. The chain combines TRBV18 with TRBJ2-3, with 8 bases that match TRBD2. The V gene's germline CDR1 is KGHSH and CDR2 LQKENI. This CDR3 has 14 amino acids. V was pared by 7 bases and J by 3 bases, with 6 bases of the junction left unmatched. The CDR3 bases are TGTGCCAGCTACACTCCGGGGGGGACAGATACGCAGTATTTT. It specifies CASYTPGGTDTQYF. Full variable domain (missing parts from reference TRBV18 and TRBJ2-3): NAGVMQNPRHLVRRRGQEARLRCSPMKGHSHVYWYRQLPEEGLKFMVYLQKENIIDESGMPKERFSAEFPKEGPSILRIQQVVRGDSAAYFCASYTPGGTDTQYFGPGTRLTVL.

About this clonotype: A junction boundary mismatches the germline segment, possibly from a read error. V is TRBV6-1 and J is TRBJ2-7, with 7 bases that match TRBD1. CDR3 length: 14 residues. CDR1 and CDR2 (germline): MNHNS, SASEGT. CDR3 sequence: CATSEGGSSYEQYF. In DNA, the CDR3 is TGTGCCACCAGTGAAGGGGGCAGCTCCTACGAGCAGTACTTC.

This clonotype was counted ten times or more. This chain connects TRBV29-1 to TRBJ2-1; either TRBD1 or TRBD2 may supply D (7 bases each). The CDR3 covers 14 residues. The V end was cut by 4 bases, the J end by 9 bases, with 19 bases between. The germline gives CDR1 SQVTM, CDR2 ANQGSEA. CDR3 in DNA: TGCAGCGTTGGGGTGCAGGGGGGGACGGGTGAGCAGTTCTTC. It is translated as CSVGVQGGTGEQFF.

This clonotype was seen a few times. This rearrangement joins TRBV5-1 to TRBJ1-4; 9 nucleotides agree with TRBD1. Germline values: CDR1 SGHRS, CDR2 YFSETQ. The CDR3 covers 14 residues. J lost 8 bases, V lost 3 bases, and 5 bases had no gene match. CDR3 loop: CASSYDRGREKLFF. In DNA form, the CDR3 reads TGCGCCAGCAGCTACGACAGGGGGAGAGAAAAACTGTTTTTT. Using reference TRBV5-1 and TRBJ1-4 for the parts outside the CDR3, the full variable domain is KAGVTQTPRYLIKTRGQQVTLSCSPISGHRSVSWYQQTPGQGLQFLFEYFSETQRNKGNFPGRFSGRQFSNSRSEMNVSTLELGDSALYLCASSYDRGREKLFFGSGTQLSVL.